The TCR beta chain described here comes from a study of shared clonotypes between healthy human individuals. In the study overall: CD4 naive and memory got three plates each, CD8 naive two, CD8 memory one.

It was into CD45RA+ naive and CD45RA-negative memory subsets that the CD4+ cells were split. Findings of the study overall: In four donors, around 5.5% of naive CD4 clonotypes appeared in common.

In regard to this clone: Its cognate antigen is unknown.

Clones were sequenced by immunoSEQ multiplex PCR, and TCRdb holds only the in-frame ones, with some missing. The sample contains millions of clones, approximately 95% of which appear only once. The sample was naive CD4+ T cells sorted from blood. Subset of the sample: CD45RA+ positively selected. The TCR sequence derives from a man between 18 and 35 years old in good health.

The CDR3 bases are TGTGCCAGCGGAAGCGGGAGAAGCGCCTACAATGAGCAGTTCTTC. It codes for CASGSGRSAYNEQFF. This chain uses TRBV6-6 with TRBJ2-1; 8 bases align to TRBD2. CDR1 MNHNY and CDR2 SVGAGI come from the germline V gene (reference sequence). V was pared by 8 bases and J by 2 bases, with 8 bases of the junction left unmatched. The CDR3 runs to 15 residues.